This T cell receptor beta chain originates from a study of T cell responses to AZD1222 COVID-19 vaccine. This clone was picked up one time. Its specificity is not known. Study-wide points: Unmutated regions of variants are reportedly targeted by nearly half of spike-specific TCRs.

Clones were sequenced by immunoSEQ multiplex PCR, and TCRdb holds only the in-frame ones, with some missing. The sample lists about 130,000 clones, approximately 88% occurring once. Germline V gives CDR1 SGHDT, CDR2 YYEEEE. Trimming took 2 bases from V and 3 from J; bases not matched to a gene: 3. The CDR3 length is 14 residues. Source: peripheral blood, taken 28 days after the second AZD1222 dose. The chain links TRBV5-6 to TRBJ1-2, with 8 bases identical to TRBD1. The origin of this receptor is an adult who received the AZD1222 COVID-19 vaccine. The CDR3 here is CASSFMGQDYGYTF. For the CDR3, the DNA is TGTGCCAGCAGCTTTATGGGACAGGACTATGGCTACACCTTC.